This entry features one TCR beta chain sequence. The sample belongs to a study of OX40 agonist ivuxolimab in advanced cancers. Across the study: A history of anti-PD-1, anti-PD-L1 or anti-CTLA-4 therapy was acceptable, and around 36% had some.

Produced via immunoSEQ multiplex PCR; TCRdb's table is partial and in-frame only. Among about 66,000 clones listed, approximately 78% were seen once. The CDR3 length is 17 residues. V dropped 5 bases and J dropped 0 bases, with 19 bases sitting between them. The germline V gene has CDR1 SGHAT and CDR2 FQNNGV. This sample comprised CD4+ or CD8+ T cells sorted from blood, obtained in a trial of the OX40 agonist ivuxolimab. This receptor was obtained from an adult with an advanced solid tumor such as melanoma, head and neck, liver or kidney cancer. This rearrangement joins TRBV11-2 to TRBJ2-5; D assignment may be TRBD1 or TRBD2 (5 bases each). CDR3 bases: TGTGCCAGCAGCCTAGGGACGGCAGCCACGTACCAAGAGACCCAGTACTTC. Its translation is CASSLGTAATYQETQYF.